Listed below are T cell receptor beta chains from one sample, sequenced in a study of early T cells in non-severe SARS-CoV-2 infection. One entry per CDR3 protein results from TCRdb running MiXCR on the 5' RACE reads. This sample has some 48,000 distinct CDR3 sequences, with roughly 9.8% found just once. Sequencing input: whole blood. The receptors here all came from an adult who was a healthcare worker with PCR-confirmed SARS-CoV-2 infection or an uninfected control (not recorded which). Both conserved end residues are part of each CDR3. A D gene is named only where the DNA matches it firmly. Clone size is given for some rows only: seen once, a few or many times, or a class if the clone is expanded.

CASSWEGTSGRETQYF	TGTGCCAGCAGCTGGGAGGGGACTAGCGGGAGAGAGACCCAGTACTTC	NA	TRBJ2-5	16	TRBD2	TRBV5-4
CASSLRTSGSYEQYF	TGTGCCAGCAGCTTGCGGACTAGCGGCTCCTACGAGCAGTACTTC	many	TRBJ2-7	15	TRBD2	TRBV5-4
CASSATGGNSYNEQFF	TGTGCCAGCAGCGCGACAGGGGGCAACTCCTACAATGAGCAGTTCTTC	few	TRBJ2-1	16	TRBD1	TRBV7-3
CASSPPNRGPGANVLTF	TGTGCCAGCTCACCACCGAACAGGGGGCCTGGGGCCAACGTCCTGACTTTC	few	TRBJ2-6	17	TRBD1	TRBV18
CATGQLYEQYF	TGTGCCACGGGACAGCTCTACGAGCAGTACTTC	NA	TRBJ2-7	11	TRBD1	TRBV24-1
CASSRSGRIDEQFF	TGTGCCAGCAGCCGTAGCGGGAGGATAGATGAGCAGTTCTTC	many	TRBJ2-1	14	TRBD2	TRBV7-7
CSVGREAGEQFF	TGCAGCGTTGGAAGGGAAGCGGGTGAGCAGTTCTTC	many	TRBJ2-1	12	NA	TRBV29-1
CASRERTFNNEQFF	TGTGCCAGCAGGGAGAGGACATTTAACAATGAGCAGTTCTTC	few	TRBJ2-1	14	NA	TRBV6-6
CASGPGGTTPSSYNEQFF	TGCGCCAGCGGTCCCGGTGGCACAACCCCTAGCTCCTACAATGAGCAGTTCTTC	few	TRBJ2-1	18	NA	TRBV5-1
CSARVAGVGELFF	TGCAGTGCTAGAGTCGCGGGAGTGGGGGAGCTGTTTTTT	few	TRBJ2-2	13	TRBD2	TRBV20-1
CASSLTTASSEAFF	TGCGCCAGCAGCCTCACGACGGCTAGCTCTGAAGCTTTCTTT	many	TRBJ1-1	14	NA	TRBV5-1
CASSYSRAGRGYTF	TGTGCCAGCAGTTACTCGAGGGCAGGTCGTGGCTACACCTTC	NA	TRBJ1-2	14	NA	TRBV6-5
CASSIEFSTDTQYF	TGTGCCAGTAGTATCGAGTTTAGCACAGATACGCAGTATTTT	many	TRBJ2-3	14	NA	TRBV19
CSAQAGNQETQYF	TGCAGCGCCCAAGCAGGGAACCAAGAGACCCAGTACTTC	many	TRBJ2-5	13	NA	TRBV29-1
CSARPFTAGGSTGELFF	TGCAGTGCTAGGCCCTTCACAGCGGGAGGAAGCACCGGGGAGCTGTTTTTT	NA	TRBJ2-2	17	TRBD2	TRBV20-1
CASSPQGANTEAFF	TGCGCCAGCAGCCCACAGGGGGCAAACACTGAAGCTTTCTTT	NA	TRBJ1-1	14	TRBD1	TRBV5-1
CASSYRTITEAFF	TGTGCCAGCAGCTACCGGACTATTACTGAAGCTTTCTTT	many	TRBJ1-1	13	NA	TRBV5-5
CASSYKGQLNTEAFF	TGTGCCAGCAGTTATAAGGGACAGCTGAACACTGAAGCTTTCTTT	NA	TRBJ1-1	15	TRBD1	TRBV6-5
CASSFGGDGEQFF	TGTGCCAGCAGCTTTGGAGGGGATGGTGAGCAGTTCTTC	NA	TRBJ2-1	13	NA	TRBV5-4
CASSQGGNEQFF	TGTGCCAGCAGCCAGGGTGGCAATGAGCAGTTCTTC	many	TRBJ2-1	12	NA	TRBV14
CSVEGERSGRDTQYF	TGCAGCGTTGAAGGAGAACGGAGCGGCAGGGATACGCAGTATTTT	NA	TRBJ2-3	15	NA	TRBV29-1
CASSLGRGMAYGYTF	TGTGCCAGCAGCTTAGGTCGGGGTATGGCGTATGGCTACACCTTC	many	TRBJ1-2	15	NA	TRBV7-9
CATSLGATGNQPQHF	TGTGCCACCAGTTTGGGGGCGACAGGCAATCAGCCCCAGCATTTT	NA	TRBJ1-5	15	NA	TRBV24-1
CASSQDVGRISGNTIYF	TGTGCCAGCAGCCAAGATGTGGGACGGATCTCTGGAAACACCATATATTTT	NA	TRBJ1-3	17	NA	TRBV3-1
CASSESRGYNQPQHF	TGTGCCAGCAGTGAAAGTCGAGGGTATAATCAGCCCCAGCATTTT	NA	TRBJ1-5	15	NA	TRBV2
CASSSLMGSEQYF	TGTGCCAGCAGTTCGCTGATGGGCAGCGAGCAGTACTTC	many	TRBJ2-7	13	NA	TRBV12-3/TRBV12-4
CASVGDGYTF	TGTGCCAGCGTAGGGGATGGCTACACCTTC	many	TRBJ1-2	10	NA	TRBV28
CSVQRTGGYPEQYF	TGCAGCGTACAACGGACAGGGGGCTATCCCGAGCAGTACTTC	NA	TRBJ2-7	14	TRBD1	TRBV29-1
CASSPTPDRGLVGELFF	TGTGCCAGCAGCCCTACCCCGGACAGGGGGCTTGTCGGGGAGCTGTTTTTT	many	TRBJ2-2	17	TRBD1	TRBV27
CASTESVGLAPQEQYF	TGTGCTAGCACTGAATCCGTGGGACTAGCGCCCCAGGAGCAGTACTTC	many	TRBJ2-7	16	TRBD2	TRBV7-6
CASSRGITTGANVLTF	TGTGCCAGCAGCCGGGGCATTACGACTGGGGCCAACGTCCTGACTTTC	many	TRBJ2-6	16	NA	TRBV7-9
CASSASAGTGHNEQFF	TGTGCCAGCAGCGCATCGGCCGGGACAGGACACAATGAGCAGTTCTTC	NA	TRBJ2-1	16	TRBD1	TRBV7-8
CSARDYSRGSRQGASYEQYF	TGCAGTGCTAGAGATTACAGTCGAGGGTCGAGACAGGGGGCTTCCTACGAGCAGTACTTC	many	TRBJ2-7	20	TRBD1	TRBV20-1
CASRLLTGIDYGYTF	TGTGCAAGTCGCCTATTGACAGGGATTGACTATGGCTACACCTTC	NA	TRBJ1-2	15	NA	TRBV12-2
CASSFGATDTQYF	TGTGCCAGCAGTTTCGGGGCCACAGATACGCAGTATTTT	many	TRBJ2-3	13	NA	TRBV12-3/TRBV12-4
CSASSSSYEQYF	TGCAGTGCTAGTTCCAGCTCCTACGAGCAGTACTTC	NA	TRBJ2-7	12	NA	TRBV20-1
CASSLTRLAGDLSNEQFF	TGTGCCAGCAGCCTCACACGACTAGCGGGAGATCTAAGTAATGAGCAGTTCTTC	many	TRBJ2-1	18	TRBD2	TRBV13
CASSSQGRSGSPLHF	TGTGCCAGCAGCTCCCAGGGTAGGAGTGGTTCACCCCTCCACTTT	NA	TRBJ1-6	15	NA	TRBV7-2
CASINPLTYEQYF	TGTGCCAGCATAAACCCTCTAACATACGAGCAGTACTTC	NA	TRBJ2-7	13	NA	TRBV6-5